This TCR beta chain emerged from a study of post-analysis software for immune sequencing data. Across the study: In terms of disease course, relapsing-remitting, secondary progressive and progressive-relapsing multiple sclerosis were included.

Note on this clonotype: Its cognate antigen is unknown.

Trimming shortened V by 3 bases and J by 1 base, and 6 bases separated the two germline ends. The CDR3 is 13 amino acids. Germline CDR1 and CDR2: ENHRY and SYGVKD. The TCR beta cDNA libraries contained unique molecular identifiers. TCRdb passed the PCR reads through MiXCR, listing each CDR3 protein once. The sample holds hundreds of thousands of distinct CDR3 sequences, just under 30% seen once. Overall study results and limits: Normalized Chao1 diversity was significantly lower in multiple sclerosis patients than in controls. About five TRBV segments, including TRBV5-6, TRBV5-1 and TRBV20-1, were more frequent in patients than controls.

This chain connects TRBV10-3 to TRBJ2-5; D is perhaps TRBD1 (5 bases). This clonotype was obtained from a girl between 5 and 17 years old with multiple sclerosis. Sequencing was performed on blood. For the CDR3, the DNA is TGTGCCATCAGTGACAGGGCCCAAGAGACCCAGTACTTC. It translates to CAISDRAQETQYF.